These T cell receptor beta chains were read from a single sample in a study of T cells in Graves' hyperthyroidism and ophthalmopathy. TCRdb re-called the multiplex PCR reads through MiXCR, storing one row per CDR3 protein. The repertoire consists of 300,000 to 500,000 distinct CDR3 sequences, with more than 13% occurring once and the leading ten covering 30% to 35%. Specimen: blood. These receptors all stem from a woman aged 25 to 45 with Graves' hyperthyroidism. Each CDR3 is given with its conserved first and last residue. Fields, in order: clone size, J gene, D gene, V gene, CDR3 protein, CDR3 DNA. D genes are given only for firm matches. Expanded clones get a size class; other rows say once, few or many, or leave the size out.

>.|TRBJ2-4|.|TRBV3-1
CASSQLGTKNIQYF
TGTGCCAGCAGCCAATTAGGGACCAAAAACATTCAGTACTTC
>few|TRBJ2-3|.|TRBV19
CASSMGVETDTQYF
TGTGCCAGTAGTATGGGGGTCGAAACAGATACGCAGTATTTT
>few|TRBJ1-6|.|TRBV9
CASSAGTEYNSPLHF
TGTGCCAGCAGCGCGGGGACGGAGTATAATTCACCCCTCCACTTT
>many|TRBJ2-5|TRBD2|TRBV2
CASRRYYGTSGRAGETQYF
TGTGCCAGCAGGAGATACTACGGGACTAGCGGTCGAGCGGGGGAGACCCAGTACTTC
>many|TRBJ1-2|.|TRBV6-2/TRBV6-3
CASSDDYGYTF
TGTGCCAGCAGTGATGACTATGGCTACACCTTC
>few|TRBJ2-7|TRBD2|TRBV10-3
CAIRSTSGSYEQYF
TGTGCCATCAGGTCGACTAGCGGGAGCTACGAGCAGTACTTC
>.|TRBJ2-3|TRBD2|TRBV12-3/TRBV12-4
CASKWGKTSGSSDTQYF
TGTGCCAGCAAATGGGGAAAGACTAGCGGGAGTTCAGATACGCAGTATTTT
>few|TRBJ1-3|.|TRBV24-1
CATSDNLDTIYF
TGTGCCACCAGTGATAACCTGGACACCATATATTTT
>few|TRBJ1-1|.|TRBV18
CASSPPQGSTEAFF
TGTGCCAGCTCACCACCCCAGGGGTCCACTGAAGCTTTCTTT
>.|TRBJ2-1|TRBD2|TRBV25-1
CASSERDKLAGVLNEQFF
TGTGCCAGCAGTGAACGAGACAAGCTAGCGGGAGTCTTGAATGAGCAGTTCTTC
>.|TRBJ2-7|.|TRBV30
CAWSSGPPYEQYF
TGTGCCTGGAGTTCAGGACCACCCTACGAGCAGTACTTC
>few|TRBJ2-2|.|TRBV24-1
CATSETNTGELFF
TGTGCCACCAGTGAAACGAACACCGGGGAGCTGTTTTTT
>.|TRBJ2-3|.|TRBV20-1
CSARRELGPGTDTQYF
TGCAGTGCTAGACGGGAGCTTGGTCCAGGCACAGATACGCAGTATTTT
>many|TRBJ2-1|.|TRBV24-1
CATSVGGATGNEQFF
TGTGCCACCAGCGTAGGTGGGGCCACGGGGAATGAGCAGTTCTTC
>.|TRBJ2-5|.|TRBV7-3
CASSLNVQETQYF
TGTGCCAGCAGCTTAAACGTCCAAGAGACCCAGTACTTC
>many|TRBJ1-1|.|TRBV28
CASSAPQGNTEAFF
TGTGCCAGCAGTGCCCCACAGGGGAACACTGAAGCTTTCTTT
>.|TRBJ2-1|TRBD2|TRBV5-8
CASSLAPLRGASDEQFF
TGTGCCAGCAGCTTGGCTCCCCTGCGGGGGGCTTCCGATGAGCAGTTCTTC
>many|TRBJ2-3|TRBD2|TRBV10-1
CASSELAGVGSTDTQYF
TGCGCCAGCAGTGAACTAGCGGGAGTAGGGAGCACAGATACGCAGTATTTT
>.|TRBJ1-4|TRBD1|TRBV27
CASSLRVGTGFEKLFF
TGTGCCAGCAGTTTACGAGTAGGGACAGGTTTTGAAAAACTGTTTTTT
>few|TRBJ2-1|.|TRBV25-1
CASSGLSNEQFF
TGTGCCAGCAGTGGACTCAGCAATGAGCAGTTCTTC
>once|TRBJ2-1|TRBD2|TRBV6-1
CASSESAGGPLPFF
TGTGCCAGCAGTGAATCGGCGGGAGGGCCTCTCCCGTTCTTC
>many|TRBJ2-7|.|TRBV6-1
CASRIPPGYEQYF
TGTGCCAGCAGGATACCACCTGGATACGAGCAGTACTTC
>few|TRBJ2-6|.|TRBV20-1
CSALTGSGANVLTF
TGCAGTGCTCTTACAGGGTCTGGGGCCAACGTCCTGACTTTC
>many|TRBJ2-7|TRBD1|TRBV20-1
CSARFGTGGTTSYEQYF
TGCAGTGCTCGTTTTGGGACAGGGGGAACTACCTCCTACGAGCAGTACTTC
>many|TRBJ1-1|TRBD1|TRBV20-1
CSAYTGGTEAFF
TGCAGTGCTTACACAGGGGGAACTGAAGCTTTCTTT
>many|TRBJ1-4|.|TRBV28
CASSFETANEKLFF
TGTGCCAGCAGTTTCGAGACTGCTAATGAAAAACTGTTTTTT
>few|TRBJ2-7|.|TRBV4-1
CASSQAPPGLAYEQYF
TGCGCCAGCAGCCAAGCCCCACCAGGGTTGGCCTACGAGCAGTACTTC
>.|TRBJ1-1|.|TRBV11-2
CASSSTSGQLEAFF
TGTGCCAGCAGCTCTACCTCGGGACAACTTGAAGCTTTCTTT
>many|TRBJ2-7|.|TRBV7-2
CASSFVGSGLYEQYF
TGTGCCAGCAGCTTTGTCGGTAGCGGCCTATACGAGCAGTACTTC
>few|TRBJ1-1|.|TRBV11-2
CASSLAGKGEAFF
TGTGCCAGCAGCTTGGCAGGGAAGGGTGAAGCTTTCTTT
>many|TRBJ2-3|.|TRBV24-1
CATSDITGADTQYF
TGTGCCACCAGTGACATCACGGGAGCAGATACGCAGTATTTT
>few|TRBJ2-4|.|TRBV12-3/TRBV12-4
CASSLGGGRAKNIQYF
TGTGCCAGCAGTTTGGGAGGGGGCCGAGCCAAAAACATTCAGTACTTC
>.|TRBJ1-5|.|TRBV7-2
CASSTSTGQPQHF
TGTGCCAGCAGCACCTCGACAGGTCAGCCCCAGCATTTT
>.|TRBJ2-7|.|TRBV10-2
CASSESTSRGSYEQYF
TGCGCCAGCAGTGAGTCGACATCGAGGGGCTCCTACGAGCAGTACTTC
>.|TRBJ2-3|TRBD2|TRBV20-1
CSAQGLAGVAIGDTQYF
TGCAGTGCCCAAGGACTAGCGGGAGTTGCAATCGGGGATACGCAGTATTTT
>many|TRBJ2-7|.|TRBV28
CASNAPGSSYEQYF
TGTGCCAGCAACGCCCCAGGGAGCTCCTACGAGCAGTACTTC
>few|TRBJ1-1|TRBD1|TRBV7-3
CASSLQTGGRVEAFF
TGTGCCAGCAGCTTACAGACAGGGGGCAGGGTTGAAGCTTTCTTT
>many|TRBJ1-1|.|TRBV20-1
CSARPAGNTEAFF
TGCAGTGCTAGGCCCGCGGGGAACACTGAAGCTTTCTTT
>many|TRBJ2-3|TRBD2|TRBV15
CATSRVRLAGEFLATQYF
TGTGCCACCAGCAGAGTTCGACTAGCGGGAGAATTCTTGGCTACGCAGTATTTT
>few|TRBJ2-7|TRBD2|TRBV28
CASSSPSGASYEQYF
TGTGCCAGCAGTTCTCCTAGCGGGGCCTCCTACGAGCAGTACTTC
>many|TRBJ2-7|TRBD1|TRBV13
CASSSDRLSYEQYF
TGTGCCAGCAGCTCGGACAGGCTGTCCTACGAGCAGTACTTC
>few|TRBJ2-7|TRBD2|TRBV18
CASAANGGSSYEQYF
TGTGCCAGCGCCGCCAATGGCGGGAGCTCCTACGAGCAGTACTTC
>.|TRBJ1-6|.|TRBV5-1
CASGAGDTYSPLHF
TGCGCCAGCGGGGCCGGGGACACATATTCACCCCTCCACTTT